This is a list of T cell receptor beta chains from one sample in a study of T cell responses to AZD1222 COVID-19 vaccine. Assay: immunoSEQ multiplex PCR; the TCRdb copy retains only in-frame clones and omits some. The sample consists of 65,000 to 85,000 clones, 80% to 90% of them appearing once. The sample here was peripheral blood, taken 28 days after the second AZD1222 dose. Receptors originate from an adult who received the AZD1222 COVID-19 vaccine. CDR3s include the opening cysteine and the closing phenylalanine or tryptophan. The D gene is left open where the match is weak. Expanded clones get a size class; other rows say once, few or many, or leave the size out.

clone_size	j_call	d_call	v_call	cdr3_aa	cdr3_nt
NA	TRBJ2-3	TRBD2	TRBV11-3	CASSRLAGDTDTQYF	TGTGCCAGCAGCCGACTAGCGGGGGACACAGATACGCAGTATTTT
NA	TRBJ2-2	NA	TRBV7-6	CASSLSENTGELFF	TGTGCCAGCAGCTTATCAGAGAACACCGGGGAGCTGTTTTTT
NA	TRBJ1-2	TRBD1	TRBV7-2	CASSPPIDRARNYGYTF	TGTGCCAGCAGCCCTCCAATCGACAGGGCCAGGAACTATGGCTACACCTTC
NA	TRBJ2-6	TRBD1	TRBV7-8	CASSQTGTGAGANVLTF	TGTGCCAGCAGCCAAACCGGGACAGGCGCTGGGGCCAACGTCCTGACTTTC
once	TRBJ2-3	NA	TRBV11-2	CASSSTGPDTQYF	TGTGCCAGCAGCTCTACAGGGCCAGATACGCAGTATTTT
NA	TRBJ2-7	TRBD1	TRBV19	CASSAPGQGYEQYF	TGTGCCAGTAGTGCACCGGGACAGGGCTACGAGCAGTACTTC
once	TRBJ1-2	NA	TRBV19	CASRSSGRGYNYGYTF	TGTGCCAGTAGAAGTTCGGGCAGGGGTTATAACTATGGCTACACCTTC
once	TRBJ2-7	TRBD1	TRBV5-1	CASSLWDRYYEQYF	TGCGCCAGCAGCTTGTGGGACAGATACTACGAGCAGTACTTC
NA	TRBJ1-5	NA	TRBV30	CAWKRTGAPGEPQHF	TGTGCCTGGAAAAGAACGGGAGCACCGGGAGAGCCCCAGCATTTT
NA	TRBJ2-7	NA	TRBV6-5	CASTGVGSYEQYF	TGTGCCAGCACCGGGGTCGGTTCTTACGAGCAGTACTTC
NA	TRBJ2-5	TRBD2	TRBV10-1	CASRSDRYRLAGGKGETQYF	TGCGCCAGCCGAAGTGATAGATACCGACTAGCGGGGGGGAAGGGGGAGACCCAGTACTTC
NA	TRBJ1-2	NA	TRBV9	CASSVAQNYGYTF	TGTGCCAGCAGCGTGGCACAGAACTATGGCTACACCTTC
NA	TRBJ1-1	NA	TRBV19	CASSSREGAEAFF	TGTGCCAGTAGCAGCCGCGAAGGGGCTGAAGCTTTCTTT
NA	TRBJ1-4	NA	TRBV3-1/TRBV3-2	CASSQVGPTKGDYNEKLFF	TGTGCCAGCAGCCAAGTCGGCCCAACAAAAGGAGACTATAATGAAAAACTGTTTTTT
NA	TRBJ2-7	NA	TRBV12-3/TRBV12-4	CASSFRSYEQYF	TGTGCCAGCAGTTTCCGCTCCTACGAGCAGTACTTC
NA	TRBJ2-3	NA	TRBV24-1	CATSDIKQETTGTQYF	TGTGCCACCAGTGATATCAAACAGGAAACTACAGGTACGCAGTATTTT
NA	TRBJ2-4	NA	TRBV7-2	CASTLRDTQNIQYF	TGTGCCAGCACCCTCCGGGACACGCAAAACATTCAGTACTTC
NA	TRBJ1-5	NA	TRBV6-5	CASSRTPRGNQPQHF	TGTGCCAGCAGTAGGACACCGAGAGGCAATCAGCCCCAGCATTTT
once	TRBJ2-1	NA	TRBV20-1	CSARDWGEQFF	TGCAGTGCTAGAGATTGGGGTGAGCAGTTCTTC
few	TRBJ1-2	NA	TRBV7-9	CASSLEGGADGYTF	TGTGCCAGCAGCTTGGAGGGGGGCGCGGACGGCTACACCTTC
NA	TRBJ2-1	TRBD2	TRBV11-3	CASSARIAGGSNEQFF	TGTGCCAGCAGCGCTCGAATAGCGGGGGGGTCGAATGAGCAGTTCTTC
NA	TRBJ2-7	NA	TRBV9	CASSVGAAYEQYF	TGTGCCAGCAGCGTTGGGGCAGCCTACGAGCAGTACTTC
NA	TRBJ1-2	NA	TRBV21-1	CASSKVGVGRLNYGYTF	TGTGCCAGCAGCAAAGTGGGGGTAGGACGGCTTAACTATGGCTACACCTTC
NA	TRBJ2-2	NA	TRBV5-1	CACGTGTLDELFF	TGCGCCTGCGGTACCGGGACTCTCGACGAGCTGTTTTTT
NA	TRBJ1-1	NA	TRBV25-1	CASSPGGGKAFF	TGTGCCAGCAGCCCCGGAGGGGGAAAAGCTTTCTTT
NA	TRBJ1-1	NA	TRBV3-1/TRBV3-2	CASRYGQNTEAFF	TGTGCCAGCAGATACGGACAAAACACTGAAGCTTTCTTT
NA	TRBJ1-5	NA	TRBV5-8	CASSFMSNQPQHF	TGTGCCAGCAGCTTCATGAGCAATCAGCCCCAGCATTTT
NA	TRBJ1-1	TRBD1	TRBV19	CASSIGQGLTEAFF	TGTGCCAGTAGTATTGGACAGGGGTTGACTGAAGCTTTCTTT
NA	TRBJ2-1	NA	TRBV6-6	CASSPRPRGATTPNEQFF	TGTGCCAGCAGTCCCCGCCCCCGGGGGGCCACCACCCCCAATGAGCAGTTCTTC
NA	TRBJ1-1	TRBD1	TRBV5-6	CASSWGTGARTEAFF	TGTGCCAGCAGCTGGGGGACAGGGGCGCGCACTGAAGCTTTCTTT
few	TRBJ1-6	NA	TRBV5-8	CASSLREGSPLHF	TGTGCCAGCAGCTTGAGGGAGGGTTCACCCCTCCACTTT
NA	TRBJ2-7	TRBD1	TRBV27	CASSLGTGSEQYF	TGTGCCAGCAGTTTAGGGACAGGGAGCGAGCAGTACTTC
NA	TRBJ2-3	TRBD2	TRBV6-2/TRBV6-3	CASSYSISGGDTQYF	TGTGCCAGCAGTTACTCGATTAGCGGGGGGGATACGCAGTATTTT
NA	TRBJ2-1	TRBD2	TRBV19	CASSIGAGLGNEQFF	TGTGCCAGTAGTATAGGGGCGGGACTAGGTAATGAGCAGTTCTTC
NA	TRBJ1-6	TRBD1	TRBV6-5	CASGQEQDSPLHF	TGTGCCAGCGGACAGGAGCAAGATTCACCCCTCCACTTT
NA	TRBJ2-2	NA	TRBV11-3	CASSSSFGELFF	TGTGCCAGCAGCTCCAGTTTTGGGGAGCTGTTTTTT
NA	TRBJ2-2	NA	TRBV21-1	CASRGSYHTGELFF	TGTGCCAGCAGGGGGAGTTACCACACCGGGGAGCTGTTTTTT